Reported below is one T cell receptor beta chain. No antigen is known for it. Sequenced by immunoSEQ multiplex PCR; TCRdb stores in-frame clones only, minus some. The sample consists of 25,000 to 35,000 clones, 55% to 75% of them appearing once. In the ViraFEST assay, antigen-specific CD4+ clonotypes were identified by expansion after peptide-pool stimulation. Following 10 days of culture, CD4+ T cells were isolated. Each vaccine recipient was nucleocapsid antibody negative and had no prior SARS-CoV-2 infection. Replacing half the medium with IL-2 medium was done on days 3 and 7. The sample originates from a study of vaccination effects on CD4 cells after COVID-19. Study-wide points: Sampling in the study covered few convalescent patients and included no early post-infection timepoints. There was only 1 of 255 vaccine-induced clones in healthy vaccinees that cross-reacted with common cold coronaviruses. Marked contraction was observed in infection-induced and vaccine-induced clones late after vaccination.

V was clipped by 7 bases and J by 0 bases; unmatched bases: 13. Germline CDR1 LNHDA, CDR2 SQIVND (reference sequence). The CDR3 spans 18 residues. The starting material was CD4+ T cells from PBMCs cultured with SARS-CoV-2 spike peptides, obtained before COVID-19 vaccination. This receptor was taken from a human donor who received a COVID-19 vaccine. The V gene is TRBV19, the J gene TRBJ1-3, with TRBD1 identical over 9 bases. CDR3: CASKETGGELYSGNTIYF. The CDR3 DNA is TGTGCCAGTAAGGAGACAGGGGGGGAACTTTACTCTGGAAACACCATATATTTT. Using reference TRBV19 and TRBJ1-3 for the parts outside the CDR3, the full variable domain is DGGITQSPKYLFRKEGQNVTLSCEQNLNHDAMYWYRQDPGQGLRLIYYSQIVNDFQKGDIAEGYSVSREKKESFPLTVTSAQKNPTAFYLCASKETGGELYSGNTIYFGEGSWLTVV.